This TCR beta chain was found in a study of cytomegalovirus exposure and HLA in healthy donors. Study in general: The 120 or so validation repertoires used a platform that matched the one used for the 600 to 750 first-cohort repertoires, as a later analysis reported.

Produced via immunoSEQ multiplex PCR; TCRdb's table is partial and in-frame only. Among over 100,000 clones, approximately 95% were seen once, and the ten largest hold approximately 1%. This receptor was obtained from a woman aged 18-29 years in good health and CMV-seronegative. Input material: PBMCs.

CDR3 DNA: TGTGCCAGCGGCCACAGGGGGAGGAATGAAAAACTGTTTTTT. Amino acids: CASGHRGRNEKLFF. The chain joins TRBV5-6 to TRBJ1-4; 8 nucleotides match TRBD1. The CDR3 length is 14 residues. V gave up 7 bases and J gave up 5 bases; unmatched junction bases: 7. Germline V gene lookup returns CDR1 SGHDT and CDR2 YYEEEE.